This T cell receptor beta chain is from a study of OX40 agonist ivuxolimab in advanced cancers. Study details: Dose-escalation subjects each had hepatocellular carcinoma, melanoma, renal cell or head and neck cancer.

Clones were read by immunoSEQ multiplex PCR, and TCRdb kept only the in-frame ones, dropping some. The sample lists tens of thousands of clones; 70% to 80% were seen once. At baseline, cycle 4 day 1, and cycle 7 day 1, blood was sampled. This CDR3 has 15 residues. Germline values: CDR1 SGHTA, CDR2 FQGTGA. The germline V and J ends were trimmed by 4 bases and 2 bases, with 13 bases remaining between them. The chain uses TRBV7-3 and TRBJ2-3; D perhaps matches TRBD2 (5 bases). This clonotype was sampled from an adult with an advanced solid tumor such as melanoma, head and neck, liver or kidney cancer. The sample here was CD4+ or CD8+ T cells sorted from blood, taken in a trial of the OX40 agonist ivuxolimab. The CDR3 bases are TGTGCCAGCAGCTCCACCGGGGTCTCCACAGATACGCAGTATTTT. Its protein product is CASSSTGVSTDTQYF.